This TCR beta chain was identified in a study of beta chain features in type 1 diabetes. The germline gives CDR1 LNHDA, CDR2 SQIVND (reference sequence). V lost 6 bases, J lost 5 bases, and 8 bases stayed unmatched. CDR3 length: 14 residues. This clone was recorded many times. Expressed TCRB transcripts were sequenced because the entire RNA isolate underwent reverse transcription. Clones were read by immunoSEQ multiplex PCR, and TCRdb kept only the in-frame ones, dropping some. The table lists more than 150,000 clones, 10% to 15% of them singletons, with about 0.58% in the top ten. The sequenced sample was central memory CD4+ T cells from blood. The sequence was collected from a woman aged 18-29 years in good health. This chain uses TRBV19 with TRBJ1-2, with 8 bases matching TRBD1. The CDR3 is CASSRRQGIYGYTF. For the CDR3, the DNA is TGTGCCAGTAGCCGGAGACAGGGGATTTATGGCTACACCTTC. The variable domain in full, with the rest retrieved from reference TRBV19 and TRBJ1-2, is DGGITQSPKYLFRKEGQNVTLSCEQNLNHDAMYWYRQDPGQGLRLIYYSQIVNDFQKGDIAEGYSVSREKKESFPLTVTSAQKNPTAFYLCASSRRQGIYGYTFGSGTRLTVV.